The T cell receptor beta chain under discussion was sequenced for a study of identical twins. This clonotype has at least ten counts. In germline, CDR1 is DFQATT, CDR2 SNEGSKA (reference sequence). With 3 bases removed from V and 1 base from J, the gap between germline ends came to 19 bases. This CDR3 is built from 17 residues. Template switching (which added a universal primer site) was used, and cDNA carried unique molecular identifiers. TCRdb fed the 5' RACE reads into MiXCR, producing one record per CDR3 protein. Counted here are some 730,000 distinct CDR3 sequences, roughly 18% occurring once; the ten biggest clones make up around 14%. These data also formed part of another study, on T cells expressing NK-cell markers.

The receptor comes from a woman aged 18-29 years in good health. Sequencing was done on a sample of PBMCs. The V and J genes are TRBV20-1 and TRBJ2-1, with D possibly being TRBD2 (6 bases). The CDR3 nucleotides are TGCAGTGCTAGTAGTGGTTGGAGGGCCTCTTCCTACAATGAGCAGTTCTTC. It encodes CSASSGWRASSYNEQFF.